Shown below are 19 T cell receptor beta chains from a single sample sequenced in a study of blood T cells in healthy people across ages. Together with a sample-barcoded 5' primer, a J-beta primer mix was included in a second PCR lasting about 6 to 12 cycles. TCRdb re-analysed the 5' RACE reads in MiXCR, keeping a single row per CDR3 protein. The sample lists 550,000 to 750,000 distinct CDR3 sequences, around 21% occurring once. Sequencing was done on a sample of blood. Source of these receptors: a man aged 65 to 85 in good health.

This chain uses TRBV5-1 with TRBJ2-5; possible D gene TRBD2, 5 bases. Trimming pared 2 bases from V and 6 bases from J, leaving 11 bases between. CDR1 is SGHRS and CDR2 is YFSETQ in the germline V gene. This CDR3 has 13 residues. The CDR3 spells CASSFGVGQTQYF. The CDR3 DNA follows: TGCGCCAGCAGCTTCGGGGTCGGGCAGACCCAGTACTTC.

V usage is TRBV29-1 and J usage is TRBJ1-1; no definite D call. Germline CDR1 SQVTM, CDR2 ANQGSEA. There are 12 residues in the CDR3. V was clipped by 0 bases and J by 1 base, with 3 bases between them. The DNA for the CDR3 is TGCAGCGTTGAAGAAGCGAACACTGAAGCTTTCTTT. This codes for CSVEEANTEAFF.

The chain links TRBV7-6 to TRBJ2-7, with 8 nucleotides matching TRBD1. Germline CDR1 and CDR2: SGHVS and FNYEAQ. CDR3 length: 15 amino acids. The J segment lost 7 bases and the V segment lost 2 bases, leaving 10 bases of the junction unmatched. CDR3 bases: TGTGCCAGCAGCTTACATGGACAGGGTGACTGGGAGCAGTACTTC. It codes for CASSLHGQGDWEQYF.

This clonotype was observed a few times. This chain connects TRBV29-1 to TRBJ2-5; D may match TRBD1 or TRBD2 (6 bases each). V was cut by 7 bases and J by 5 bases, with 8 bases left in between. This CDR3 is built from 10 residues. The germline V gene has CDR1 SQVTM and CDR2 ANQGSEA. Written as DNA, the CDR3 is TGCAGCGGGGGGGCTGAGACCCAGTACTTC. Encoded protein: CSGGAETQYF.

This clonotype was counted between two and nine times. This chain uses TRBV24-1 with TRBJ2-1; D possibly uses TRBD1 or TRBD2 (5 bases each). The V end lost 3 bases, the J end lost 8 bases, and 13 bases lay between the germline ends. Germline V gene sequence: CDR1 KGHDR, CDR2 SFDVKD. The CDR3 spans 14 residues. The CDR3, as DNA: TGTGCCACCAGTGATGGGACGGTCGCCCATGAGCAGTTCTTC. Translating gives CATSDGTVAHEQFF.

This clonotype was seen only a few times. The J gene is TRBJ2-3, the V gene TRBV5-1, with D possibly being TRBD2 (5 bases). This CDR3 is built from 15 residues. Trimming pared 5 bases from V and 0 bases from J, leaving 13 bases between. CDR1 is SGHRS, CDR2 YFSETQ, per germline. DNA for the CDR3: TGCGCCAGCAGACCTATAGCGACTAGCACAGATACGCAGTATTTT. It encodes CASRPIATSTDTQYF.

This clonotype occurred a few times. The rearrangement uses TRBV5-6 and TRBJ1-1, with D possibly TRBD1 on 5 matching bases. CDR3 length equals 16 residues. Trimming removed 5 bases from V and 3 bases from J, with 20 bases in between. Per the germline V gene, CDR1 is SGHDT and CDR2 is YYEEEE. The CDR3 nucleotides read TGTGCCAGCAGATCCGGGAGTTGGGGCCTTTACACTGAAGCTTTCTTT. Encoded protein: CASRSGSWGLYTEAFF.

This clonotype was detected a few times. V gene TRBV20-1 combines with J gene TRBJ2-1; D uncertain. Germline CDR1 and CDR2: DFQATT and SNEGSKA (reference sequence). The CDR3 totals 14 residues. Trimming removed 6 bases from V and 6 bases from J, with 18 bases in between. The CDR3, as DNA: TGCAGTGCCTCCGGGCATGGTGGATTCAATGAGCAGTTCTTC. It yields the protein CSASGHGGFNEQFF.

The rearrangement links TRBV7-3 to TRBJ1-1; D remains unclear. V lost 1 base, J lost 0 bases, and 27 bases lay in between. CDR3 length: 21 residues. The V gene's germline CDR1 is SGHTA and CDR2 FQGTGA. CDR3 protein: CASSLRVRVVRSVRMNTEAFF. CDR3 DNA: TGTGCCAGCAGCTTAAGAGTACGGGTAGTGAGGTCGGTTAGAATGAACACTGAAGCTTTCTTT. Variable domain in full (rest from reference TRBV7-3 and TRBJ1-1): GAGVSQTPSNKVTEKGKYVELRCDPISGHTALYWYRQSLGQGPEFLIYFQGTGAADDSGLPNDRFFAVRPEGSVSTLKIQRTERGDSAVYLCASSLRVRVVRSVRMNTEAFFGQGTRLTVV.

The table lists this clonotype with a few counts. The V call is TRBV3-1, the J call TRBJ2-4, with TRBD2 matching 8 bases. Trimming at V came to 1 base and at J to 8 bases, leaving 10 bases not matched to a gene. The CDR3 has 16 residues. The V gene's germline CDR1 is LGHDT and CDR2 YNNKEL (reference sequence). The CDR3 loop reads CASSQGATSGFDIQYF. The CDR3 bases are TGTGCCAGCAGCCAAGGGGCCACTAGCGGATTTGACATTCAGTACTTC.

This clonotype showed up many times. The rearrangement joins TRBV7-9 to TRBJ2-3; 7 bases map to TRBD2. CDR3 length equals 13 residues. The trim removed 5 bases at V and 14 bases at J, leaving 13 bases unmatched. The germline gives CDR1 SEHNR, CDR2 FQNEAQ (reference sequence). CDR3: CASSPLRGRVLYF. The CDR3 DNA reads TGTGCCAGCAGCCCCCTCCGCGGGAGAGTCCTGTATTTT.

This clonotype appeared a few times. V is TRBV5-5 and J is TRBJ1-5; D remains ambiguous. Germline V gene sequence: CDR1 SGHKS, CDR2 YYEKEE (reference sequence). Trimming pared 0 bases from V and 0 bases from J, leaving 7 bases between. The CDR3 has 15 residues. CDR3 in amino acids: CASSLAHPSNQPQHF. The CDR3 DNA sequence: TGTGCCAGCAGCTTGGCCCACCCTAGCAATCAGCCCCAGCATTTT. Filled out from reference TRBV5-5 and TRBJ1-5, the complete variable domain reads DAGVTQSPTHLIKTRGQQVTLRCSPISGHKSVSWYQQVLGQGPQFIFQYYEKEERGRGNFPDRFSARQFPNYSSELNVNALLLGDSALYLCASSLAHPSNQPQHFGDGTRLSIL.

This clonotype was detected only a few times. The genes are TRBV27 and TRBJ2-5; 9 bases are shared with TRBD1. The DNA end favors TRBJ2-7, so the J call may be wrong. Germline assignment: CDR1 MNHEY and CDR2 SMNVEV (reference sequence). The CDR3 loop spans 15 amino acids. The CDR3 DNA reads TGTGCCAGCAGTATCCGGGACAGGGTGTCCTACGAGCAGTACTTC. Amino acids: CASSIRDRVSYEQYF.

V gene TRBV4-2 combines with J gene TRBJ2-5, with D perhaps TRBD1 or TRBD2 (7 bases each). The J call may be faulty, since TRBJ2-1 better matches the DNA end. This CDR3 region has 14 residues. In germline, CDR1 is LGHNA, CDR2 YNFKEQ. The CDR3 loop is CASSQDRQGGEQFF. The CDR3 DNA reads TGTGCCAGCAGCCAAGACCGGCAGGGGGGGGAGCAGTTCTTC.

J is TRBJ2-7 and V is TRBV28, with a possible D match to TRBD2 (5 bases). Germline V gene lookup returns CDR1 MDHEN and CDR2 SYDVKM. The CDR3 consists of 12 residues. V was trimmed by 8 bases and J by 3 bases, leaving 11 bases between them. CDR3 in amino acids: CASHTSCYEQYF. The CDR3, as DNA: TGTGCCAGCCACACTAGTTGCTACGAGCAGTACTTC.

The chain recombines TRBV18 with TRBJ2-3; D might be TRBD2 (6 bases). Germline-derived CDR1 and CDR2 are KGHSH and LQKENI. Trimming cost V 2 bases and J 14 bases, with 17 bases left between them. The CDR3 is 13 residues long. This CDR3 reads CASSPIGRPERYF. The CDR3 nucleotides are TGTGCCAGCTCACCAATTGGGAGGCCCGAGCGGTATTTT.

This clonotype was picked up many times. The rearrangement uses TRBV5-1 and TRBJ2-1; perhaps TRBD1 as D (6 bases). Between the trimmed V and J ends, which lost 0 bases and 0 bases, there was a span of 7 bases. CDR3 size: 15 residues. Germline V gene sequence: CDR1 SGHRS, CDR2 YFSETQ. As DNA, the CDR3 is TGCGCCAGCAGCTTGGACAGGGTCTCCTACAATGAGCAGTTCTTC. Translating it yields CASSLDRVSYNEQFF.

This clonotype was observed a few times. In nucleotides, the CDR3 is TGCAGTGCTAACAGGGACAGAAGGACCGGGGAGCTGTTTTTT. Translated: CSANRDRRTGELFF. The chain links TRBV20-1 to TRBJ2-2; TRBD1 matches 7 bases. There are 14 residues in the CDR3. V shed 4 bases, J shed 5 bases, and the junction held 7 bases outside the gene matches. In germline, CDR1 is DFQATT, CDR2 SNEGSKA (reference sequence).

Many counts were recorded for this clonotype. The chain recombines TRBV6-6 with TRBJ1-3; 10 bases fit TRBD1. Germline values: CDR1 MNHNY, CDR2 SVGAGI (reference sequence). V was clipped by 2 bases and J by 7 bases; unmatched bases: 5. The CDR3 runs to 15 residues. CDR3 DNA sequence: TGTGCCAGCAGTTACCTGGGACAGGGGTCGAACACCATATATTTT. This encodes CASSYLGQGSNTIYF.